This T cell receptor (beta chain) was recorded in a study of T cell changes during pregnancy in multiple sclerosis. The repertoire was sequenced with immunoSEQ multiplex PCR; TCRdb's copy has only in-frame clones and lacks some. The sample carries about 24,000 clones, more than 75% recorded once. Germline values: CDR1 MNHNS, CDR2 SASEGT. This CDR3 region has 15 residues. Trimming removed 2 bases from V and 2 bases from J; junction bases left unmatched: 0. This clone has a handful of counts. The receptor was derived from a female donor in good health, enrolled as a control in a pregnancy study. Sequenced material: CD8+ T cells from peripheral blood mononuclear cells, taken in the third trimester of pregnancy. The rearrangement uses TRBV6-1 and TRBJ2-5; 12 positions match TRBD2. The CDR3 region is CASSELAGGQETQYF. The CDR3 DNA sequence: TGTGCCAGCAGTGAACTAGCGGGAGGGCAAGAGACCCAGTACTTC.